A single T cell receptor (beta chain) is shown here with its context. The target antigen is unknown. Via MiXCR, TCRdb re-called the 5' RACE reads, giving one row per CDR3 protein. The sample has about 240,000 distinct CDR3 sequences; 7.5% to 9% are singletons. This sample was included in a study of CD8 T cells in ankylosing spondylitis. The germline CDR1 and CDR2 sequences are GTSNPN and SVGIG (reference sequence). CDR3 length: 12 amino acids. V lost 0 bases to trimming and J lost 6 bases, with 6 bases between them. Whole-study findings and limits: Both synovial fluid and blood in reactive arthritis had previously been reported to carry some motif variants. Ankylosing spondylitis blood seemed to carry a telltale TCR beta motif made of roughly 8 highly homologous variants.

The receptor was isolated from a male donor with ankylosing spondylitis or in good health (not recorded which). Sequenced material: blood, either unsorted or a sorted T cell fraction (not recorded which). The rearrangement links TRBV30 to TRBJ2-1; D remains unclear. The CDR3 sequence is CAWSVTSNEQFF. As DNA, the CDR3 is TGTGCCTGGAGTGTCACAAGCAATGAGCAGTTCTTC.